This TCR beta chain was sequenced for a study of T cells in Graves' hyperthyroidism and ophthalmopathy. With a duration under 2 months, the hyperthyroidism was newly diagnosed in patients aged 18 to 65. Exclusion followed for patients with uncontrolled infection, other autoimmune disease, pregnancy or lactation. Thyroid ultrasound, orbital computed tomography, clinical symptoms, and serum thyroxine and TRAb underpinned diagnoses. From more than 8 ml of fresh peripheral blood, PBMCs were isolated. Amplified TCR beta CDR3 regions came from RNA transcripts. The HTBI set primed first-round TCR CDR3 RT-PCR. Each CDR3 protein gets one entry after TCRdb re-called the multiplex PCR reads with MiXCR. The sample lists approximately 710,000 distinct CDR3 sequences, approximately 15% occurring once. V lost 0 bases and J lost 5; bases outside the gene matches: 6. This CDR3 region has 15 residues. Germline V lookup: CDR1 SGDLS, CDR2 YYNGEE.

The sample consisted of blood. The rearrangement joins TRBV9 to TRBJ2-5, with TRBD2 matching over 8 bases. This TCR derives from a man in his fifties or sixties with Graves' hyperthyroidism. The CDR3 loop reads CASSVDLAGRETQYF. CDR3 nucleotide sequence: TGTGCCAGCAGCGTAGACTTAGCGGGAAGGGAGACCCAGTACTTC.